This TCR beta chain comes out of a study of Siglec-9 on CD8 T cells in melanoma. This clone was observed a handful of times. V was clipped by 2 bases and J by 7 bases; unmatched bases: 9. CDR1 and CDR2 from the germline V gene are SNHLY and FYNNEI. This CDR3 has 15 amino acids. The data were produced by immunoSEQ multiplex PCR, yet TCRdb's version contains in-frame clones alone and is incomplete. The data contain 30,000 to 45,000 clones, roughly 84% of them singletons. What was sequenced was Siglec-9- CD8+ T cells sorted from blood. The sequence came from a human donor in good health. V gene TRBV2 combines with J gene TRBJ1-1, with 8 bases identical to TRBD1. The CDR3 region is CASSEPLTGEDEAFF. CDR3 DNA: TGTGCCAGCAGTGAACCCCTGACAGGGGAGGATGAAGCTTTCTTT.